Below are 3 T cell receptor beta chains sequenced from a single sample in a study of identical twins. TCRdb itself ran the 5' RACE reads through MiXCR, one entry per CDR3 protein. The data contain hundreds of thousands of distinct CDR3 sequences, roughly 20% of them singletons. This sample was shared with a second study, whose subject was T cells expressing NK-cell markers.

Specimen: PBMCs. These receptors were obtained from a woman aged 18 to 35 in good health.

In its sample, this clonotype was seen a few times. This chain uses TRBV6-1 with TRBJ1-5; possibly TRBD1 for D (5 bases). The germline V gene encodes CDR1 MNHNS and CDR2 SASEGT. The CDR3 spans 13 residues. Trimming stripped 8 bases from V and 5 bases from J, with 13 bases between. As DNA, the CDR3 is TGTGCCAGCGCCCAGGGCTTCGATCAGCCCCAGCATTTT. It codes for CASAQGFDQPQHF.

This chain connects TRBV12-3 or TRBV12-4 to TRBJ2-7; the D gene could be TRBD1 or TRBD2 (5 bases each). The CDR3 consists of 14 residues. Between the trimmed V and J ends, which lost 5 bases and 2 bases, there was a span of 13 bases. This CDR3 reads CASSPGTDAYEQYF. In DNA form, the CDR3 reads TGTGCCAGCAGTCCAGGGACGGATGCCTACGAGCAGTACTTC.

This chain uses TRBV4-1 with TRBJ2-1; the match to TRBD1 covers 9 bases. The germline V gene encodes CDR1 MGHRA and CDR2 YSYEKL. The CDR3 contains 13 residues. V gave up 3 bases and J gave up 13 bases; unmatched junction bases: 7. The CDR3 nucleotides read TGCGCCAGCAGCCAGATGACAGGGGGTAAACAGTTCTTC. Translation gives CASSQMTGGKQFF.